The 16 T cell receptor beta chains in this list originate from one sample, sequenced in a study of shared clonotypes between healthy human individuals. The protocol was immunoSEQ multiplex PCR, while the TCRdb copy is restricted to in-frame clones and leaves out a portion. This table has 2 million to 2.5 million clones, approximately 96% appearing once. Sequenced: naive CD4+ T cells sorted from blood. Documented subset: CD45RA+ positively selected. All receptors come from a man between 18 and 35 years old in good health.

The gene calls are TRBV10-3 and TRBJ2-3; D not resolved. The CDR3 loop spans 14 amino acids. Trimming removed 6 bases at V and 6 bases at J, with 16 bases between. CDR1 and CDR2 from the germline V gene are ENHRY and SYGVKD. The CDR3 reads CAIRDTVDRDTQYF. The CDR3, as DNA: TGTGCCATCAGGGATACAGTGGACCGGGATACGCAGTATTTT.

The genes are TRBV2 and TRBJ2-7; D is unclear. The germline CDR1 and CDR2 sequences are SNHLY and FYNNEI. The CDR3 contains 12 residues. Deletions cut 5 bases from V and 6 bases from J, with 11 bases between. The CDR3 sequence is CASSRQASEQYF. CDR3 DNA: TGTGCCAGCAGTCGGCAAGCCTCCGAGCAGTACTTC.

J is TRBJ2-2 and V is TRBV9; 10 nucleotides line up with TRBD2. V was pared by 0 bases and J by 5 bases, with 10 bases of the junction left unmatched. This CDR3 comprises 18 residues. Germline V lookup: CDR1 SGDLS, CDR2 YYNGEE. CDR3 region: CASSVDSLAGVGTGELFF. CDR3 sequence (DNA): TGTGCCAGCAGCGTAGATTCCCTAGCGGGAGTGGGGACCGGGGAGCTGTTTTTT.

J is TRBJ2-7 and V is TRBV10-3, with D uncertain. The V end was cut by 2 bases, the J end by 4 bases, with 12 bases between. The CDR3 spans 14 residues. The germline V gene has CDR1 ENHRY and CDR2 SYGVKD. CDR3 sequence: CAISEDLLGYEQYF. The CDR3 region has the DNA TGTGCCATCAGTGAGGATCTTCTGGGGTACGAGCAGTACTTC.

V usage is TRBV7-2 and J usage is TRBJ2-1; TRBD2 aligns across 7 bases. The germline V gene encodes CDR1 SGHTA and CDR2 FQGNSA. The CDR3 is 15 residues long. V dropped 0 bases and J dropped 6; count of bases not matched to a gene: 5. CDR3 amino acids: CASSLAGLGFNEQFF. The CDR3 nucleotides are TGTGCCAGCAGCTTAGCCGGACTAGGTTTCAATGAGCAGTTCTTC.

This clone was seen only once. The chain couples TRBV7-8 to TRBJ2-1, with TRBD1 matching 9 bases. Germline V gene lookup returns CDR1 SGHVS and CDR2 FQNEAQ. V lost 3 bases to trimming and J lost 4 bases; unmatched junction nucleotides: 7. The CDR3 contains 16 residues. Here the CDR3 reads CASSLSSGQGYNEQFF. CDR3 DNA sequence: TGTGCCAGCAGCTTGAGTTCGGGACAGGGTTACAATGAGCAGTTCTTC. The entire variable domain, with the rest obtained from reference TRBV7-8 and TRBJ2-1, is as follows: GAGVSQSPRYKVAKRGQDVALRCDPISGHVSLFWYQQALGQGPEFLTYFQNEAQLDKSGLPSDRFFAERPEGSVSTLKIQRTQQEDSAVYLCASSLSSGQGYNEQFFGPGTRLTVL.

CDR3 residues: CASSSGQLTYEQYF. In DNA form, the CDR3 reads TGTGCCAGCAGTTCTGGACAGCTCACCTACGAGCAGTACTTC. The V and J genes are TRBV28 and TRBJ2-7; D may be TRBD1 (6 bases). This CDR3 is built from 14 residues. Looked up from germline, CDR1 is MDHEN and CDR2 is SYDVKM. Trimming removed 4 bases from V and 2 bases from J, with 12 bases in between.

The chain is built from TRBV6-5 and TRBJ2-7, with 7 bases fitting TRBD1. J was trimmed by 3 bases and V by 5 bases; bases with no gene match: 4. This CDR3 comprises 13 residues. Germline CDR1 and CDR2: MNHEY and SVGAGI. The CDR3 bases are TGTGCCAGCAGTGCCGGGACAGACTACGAGCAGTACTTC. It is translated as CASSAGTDYEQYF.

This rearrangement joins TRBV10-3 to TRBJ2-3; the D is unclear. Per the germline V gene, CDR1 is ENHRY and CDR2 is SYGVKD. This CDR3 is 12 amino acids long. Trimming left V 4 bases short and J 5 bases short, with 7 bases between. CDR3 in amino acids: CAISVSGDTQYF. The CDR3 DNA reads TGTGCCATCAGTGTTTCAGGAGATACGCAGTATTTT.

This chain connects TRBV5-4 to TRBJ2-1; 8 nucleotides align to TRBD2. Germline CDR1 and CDR2: SGHNT and YYREEE (reference sequence). CDR3 length: 15 residues. The V and J ends lost 0 bases and 6 bases, in that order; junction bases with no gene match: 5. CDR3 coding DNA: TGTGCCAGCAGCTTGGCCGGACTAGCTGGCAATGAGCAGTTCTTC. Amino acids: CASSLAGLAGNEQFF.

The chain is built from TRBV2 and TRBJ2-5, with 7 positions matching TRBD1. CDR1 and CDR2 (germline): SNHLY, FYNNEI. The CDR3 extends over 14 amino acids. Losses at the gene ends were 8 bases for V and 2 bases for J; bases not matched to a gene: 8. The CDR3 loop reads CASRITTGQETQYF. CDR3 bases: TGTGCCAGCCGCATTACGACAGGGCAAGAGACCCAGTACTTC.

This chain uses TRBV7-9 with TRBJ2-5, with 10 nucleotides matching TRBD1. Germline V CDR1 and CDR2: SEHNR, FQNEAQ (reference sequence). CDR3 length: 15 amino acids. With V trimmed by 5 bases and J by 2 bases, 5 bases remained unmatched. The CDR3 sequence: CASSRGTGAQETQYF. CDR3 in DNA: TGTGCCAGCAGCCGAGGGACAGGGGCACAAGAGACCCAGTACTTC.

The CDR3 loop is CASKRKTEAFF. The DNA for the CDR3 is TGTGCCAGCAAGAGGAAGACTGAAGCTTTCTTT. The genes are TRBV6-5 and TRBJ1-1; D is ambiguous. Per germline, CDR1 MNHEY and CDR2 SVGAGI. CDR3 size: 11 residues. V was clipped by 7 bases and J by 5 bases, with 8 bases between them.

On this clone itself: Other DNA variants within this sample encode the same CDR3. The CDR3, as DNA: TGCGCCAGCAGTGAACAAGGGGGAACTGAAGCTTTCTTT. Amino acid sequence: CASSEQGGTEAFF. This chain joins TRBV10-2 and TRBJ1-1, with D possibly being TRBD1 (6 bases). The CDR3 totals 13 residues. Germline V CDR1 and CDR2: WSHSY, SAAADI. V dropped 3 bases and J dropped 5 bases, with 10 bases sitting between them.

The V call is TRBV5-1, the J call TRBJ2-1; D unclear. The V end lost 1 base, the J end lost 1 base, and 6 bases lay between the germline ends. The CDR3 is 14 residues long. Germline V lookup: CDR1 SGHRS, CDR2 YFSETQ. In DNA form, the CDR3 reads TGCGCCAGCAGCTTGACGACATCCTACAATGAGCAGTTCTTC. This codes for CASSLTTSYNEQFF.

The chain couples TRBV2 to TRBJ2-4; TRBD2 might be the D (6 bases). The V end lost 3 bases, the J end lost 10 bases, and 10 bases lay between the germline ends. The germline V gene encodes CDR1 SNHLY and CDR2 FYNNEI. The CDR3 totals 12 residues. The CDR3 nucleotides are TGTGCCAGCAGTGATCGGGGACTTATTCAGTACTTC. Translating gives CASSDRGLIQYF.